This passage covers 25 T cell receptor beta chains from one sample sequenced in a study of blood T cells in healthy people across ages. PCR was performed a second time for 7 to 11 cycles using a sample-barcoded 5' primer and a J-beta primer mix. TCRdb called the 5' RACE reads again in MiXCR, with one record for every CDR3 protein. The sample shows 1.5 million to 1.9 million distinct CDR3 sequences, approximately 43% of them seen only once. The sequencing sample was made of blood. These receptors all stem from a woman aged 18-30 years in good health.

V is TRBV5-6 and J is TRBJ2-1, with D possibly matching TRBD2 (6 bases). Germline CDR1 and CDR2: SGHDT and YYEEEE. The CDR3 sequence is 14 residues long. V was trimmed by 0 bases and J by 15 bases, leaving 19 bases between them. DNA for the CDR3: TGTGCCAGCAGCTTGGGAGGAGGTAGGAGGACTATGTTCTTC. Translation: CASSLGGGRRTMFF.

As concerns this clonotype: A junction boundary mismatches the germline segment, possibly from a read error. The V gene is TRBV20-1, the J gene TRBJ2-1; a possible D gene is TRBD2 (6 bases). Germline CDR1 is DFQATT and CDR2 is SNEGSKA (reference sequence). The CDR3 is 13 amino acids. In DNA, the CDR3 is TGCAGTGCCTCGGGGGACTCCAACAATGAGCAGTTCTTC. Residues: CSASGDSNNEQFF.

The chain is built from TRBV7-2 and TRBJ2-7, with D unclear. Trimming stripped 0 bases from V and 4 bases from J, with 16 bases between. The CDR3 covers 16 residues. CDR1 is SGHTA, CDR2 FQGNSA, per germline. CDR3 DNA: TGTGCCAGCAGCTTAGCGCTTCAAGGACCCTTATACGAGCAGTACTTC. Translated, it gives CASSLALQGPLYEQYF. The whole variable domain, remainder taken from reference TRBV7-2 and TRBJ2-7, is GAGVSQSPSNKVTEKGKDVELRCDPISGHTALYWYRQSLGQGLEFLIYFQGNSAPDKSGLPSDRFSAERTGGSVSTLTIQRTQQEDSAVYLCASSLALQGPLYEQYFGPGTRLTVT.

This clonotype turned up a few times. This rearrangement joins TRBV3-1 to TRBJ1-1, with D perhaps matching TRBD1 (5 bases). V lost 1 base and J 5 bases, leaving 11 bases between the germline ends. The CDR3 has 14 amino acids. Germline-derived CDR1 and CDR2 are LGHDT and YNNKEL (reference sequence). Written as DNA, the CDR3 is TGTGCCAGCAGCCAAGCAAACGGGGGAACTGAAGCTTTCTTT. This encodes CASSQANGGTEAFF.

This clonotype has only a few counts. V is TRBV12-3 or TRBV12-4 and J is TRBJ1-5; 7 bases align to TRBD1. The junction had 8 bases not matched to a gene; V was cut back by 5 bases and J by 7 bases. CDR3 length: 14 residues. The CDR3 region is CASSPGGDGQPQHF. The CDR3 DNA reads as TGTGCCAGCAGTCCAGGGGGGGATGGGCAGCCCCAGCATTTT.

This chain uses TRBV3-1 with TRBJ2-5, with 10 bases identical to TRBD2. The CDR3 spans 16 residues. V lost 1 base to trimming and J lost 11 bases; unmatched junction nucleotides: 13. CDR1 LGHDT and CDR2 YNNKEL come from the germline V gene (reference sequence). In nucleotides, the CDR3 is TGTGCCAGCAGCCAAGGTCTAGCGGGAGTTATGAATGAGCAGTACTTC. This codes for CASSQGLAGVMNEQYF.

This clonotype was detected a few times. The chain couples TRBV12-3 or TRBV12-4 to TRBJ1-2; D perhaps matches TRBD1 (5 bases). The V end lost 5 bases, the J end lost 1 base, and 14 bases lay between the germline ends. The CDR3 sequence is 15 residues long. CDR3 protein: CASSPGGARNYGYTF. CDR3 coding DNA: TGTGCCAGCAGTCCGGGAGGGGCTCGTAACTATGGCTACACCTTC.

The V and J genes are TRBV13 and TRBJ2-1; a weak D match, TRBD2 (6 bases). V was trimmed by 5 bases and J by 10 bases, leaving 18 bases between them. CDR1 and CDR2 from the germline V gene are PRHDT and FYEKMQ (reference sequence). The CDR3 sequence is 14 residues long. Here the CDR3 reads CASSNRLEGREQFF. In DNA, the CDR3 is TGTGCCAGCAGCAACCGACTAGAAGGTAGGGAGCAGTTCTTC.

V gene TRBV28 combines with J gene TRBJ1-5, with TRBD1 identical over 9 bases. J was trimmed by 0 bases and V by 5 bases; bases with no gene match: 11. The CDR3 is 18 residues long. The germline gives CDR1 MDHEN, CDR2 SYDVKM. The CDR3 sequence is CASSAFGTGIYSNQPQHF. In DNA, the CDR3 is TGTGCCAGCAGTGCGTTCGGGACAGGGATCTATAGCAATCAGCCCCAGCATTTT.

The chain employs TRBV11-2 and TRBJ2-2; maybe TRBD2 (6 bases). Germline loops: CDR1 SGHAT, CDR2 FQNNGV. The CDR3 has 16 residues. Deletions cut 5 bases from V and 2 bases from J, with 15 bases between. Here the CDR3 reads CASSPRRGSNTGELFF. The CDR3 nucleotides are TGTGCCAGCAGCCCCCGGCGGGGATCTAACACCGGGGAGCTGTTTTTT. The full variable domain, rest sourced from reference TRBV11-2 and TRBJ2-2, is EAGVAQSPRYKIIEKRQSVAFWCNPISGHATLYWYQQILGQGPKLLIQFQNNGVVDDSQLPKDRFSAERLKGVDSTLKIQPAKLEDSAVYLCASSPRRGSNTGELFFGEGSRLTVL.

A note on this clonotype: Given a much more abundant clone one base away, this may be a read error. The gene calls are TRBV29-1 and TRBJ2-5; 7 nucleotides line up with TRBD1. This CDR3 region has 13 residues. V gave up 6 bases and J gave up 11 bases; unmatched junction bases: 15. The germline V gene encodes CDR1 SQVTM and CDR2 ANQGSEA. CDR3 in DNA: TGCAGCGTGGAGGACAGGCTCCACAATGAGCAGTACTTC. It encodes CSVEDRLHNEQYF.

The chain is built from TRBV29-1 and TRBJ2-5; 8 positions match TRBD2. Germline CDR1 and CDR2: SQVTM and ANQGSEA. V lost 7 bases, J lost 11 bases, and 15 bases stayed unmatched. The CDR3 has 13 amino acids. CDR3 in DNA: TGCAGCGCTCGGGAGGGCCTAGGCAATGAGCAGTACTTC. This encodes CSAREGLGNEQYF.

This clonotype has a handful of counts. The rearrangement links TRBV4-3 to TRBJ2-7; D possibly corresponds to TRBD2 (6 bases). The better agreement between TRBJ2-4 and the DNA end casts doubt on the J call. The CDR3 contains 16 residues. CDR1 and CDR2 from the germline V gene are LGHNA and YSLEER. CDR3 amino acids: CASSPTSSRIENIQYF. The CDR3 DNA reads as TGCGCCAGCAGCCCCACTAGCTCAAGGATCGAAAACATTCAGTACTTC.

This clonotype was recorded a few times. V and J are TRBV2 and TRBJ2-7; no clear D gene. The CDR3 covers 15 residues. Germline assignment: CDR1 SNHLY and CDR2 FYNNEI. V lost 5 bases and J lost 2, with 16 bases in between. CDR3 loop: CASSNSGDRTYEQYF. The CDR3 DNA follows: TGTGCCAGCAGTAACTCCGGAGACCGCACCTACGAGCAGTACTTC.

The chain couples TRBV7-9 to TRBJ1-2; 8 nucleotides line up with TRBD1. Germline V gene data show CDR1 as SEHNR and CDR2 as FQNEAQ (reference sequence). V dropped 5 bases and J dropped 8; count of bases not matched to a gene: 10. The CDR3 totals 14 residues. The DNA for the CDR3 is TGTGCCAGCAGCCAACAGGGGGAAGAGGGCGGCTACACCTTC. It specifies CASSQQGEEGGYTF.

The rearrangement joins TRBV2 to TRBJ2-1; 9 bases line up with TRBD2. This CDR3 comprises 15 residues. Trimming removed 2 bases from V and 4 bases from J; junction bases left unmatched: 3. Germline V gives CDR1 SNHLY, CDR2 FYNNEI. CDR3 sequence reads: CASSELAGWYNEQFF. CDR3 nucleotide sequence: TGTGCCAGCAGTGAACTAGCGGGATGGTACAATGAGCAGTTCTTC.

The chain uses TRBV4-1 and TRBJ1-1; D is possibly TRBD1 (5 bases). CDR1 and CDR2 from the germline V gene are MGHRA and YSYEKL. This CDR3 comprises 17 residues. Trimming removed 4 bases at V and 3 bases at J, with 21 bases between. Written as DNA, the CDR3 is TGCGCCAGCAGCCCCTCAGCGCGTGGCAGGGACCACACTGAAGCTTTCTTT. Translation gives CASSPSARGRDHTEAFF.

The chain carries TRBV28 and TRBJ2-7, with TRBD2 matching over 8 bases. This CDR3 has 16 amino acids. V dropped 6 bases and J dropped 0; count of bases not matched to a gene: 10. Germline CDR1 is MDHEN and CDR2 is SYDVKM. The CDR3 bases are TGTGCCAGCAGCTTGCTTACTAGCGGACACTCCTACGAGCAGTACTTC. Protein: CASSLLTSGHSYEQYF.

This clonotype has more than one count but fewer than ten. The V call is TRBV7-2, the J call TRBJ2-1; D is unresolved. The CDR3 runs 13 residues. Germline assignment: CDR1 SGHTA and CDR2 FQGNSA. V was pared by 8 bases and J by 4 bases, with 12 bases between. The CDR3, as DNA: TGTGCCAGCGACGTAATGGGGTACAATGAGCAGTTCTTC. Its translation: CASDVMGYNEQFF.

CDR3 region: CASSDSRHGLVQETQYF. The CDR3 coding sequence is TGTGCCAGCAGTGACTCCCGCCACGGACTTGTACAAGAGACCCAGTACTTC. The gene calls are TRBV25-1 and TRBJ2-5; tentative D call: TRBD2 (5 bases). V gave up 3 bases and J gave up 2 bases, with 19 bases separating them. The CDR3 length is 17 residues. Germline CDR1 and CDR2: MGHDK and SYGVNS. Variable domain in full (rest from reference TRBV25-1 and TRBJ2-5): EADIYQTPRYLVIGTGKKITLECSQTMGHDKMYWYQQDPGMELHLIHYSYGVNSTEKGDLSSESTVSRIRTEHFPLTLESARPSHTSQYLCASSDSRHGLVQETQYFGPGTRLLVL.

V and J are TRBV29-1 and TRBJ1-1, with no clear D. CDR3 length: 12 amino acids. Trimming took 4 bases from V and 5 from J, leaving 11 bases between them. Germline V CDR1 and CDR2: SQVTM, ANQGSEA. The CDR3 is CSVGGKYTEAFF. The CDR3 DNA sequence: TGCAGCGTTGGCGGGAAGTATACTGAAGCTTTCTTT.

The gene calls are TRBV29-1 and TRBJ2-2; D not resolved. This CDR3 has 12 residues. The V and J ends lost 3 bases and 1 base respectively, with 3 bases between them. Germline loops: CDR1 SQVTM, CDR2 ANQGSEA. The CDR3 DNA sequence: TGCAGCGTTGACTTGAACACCGGGGAGCTGTTTTTT. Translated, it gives CSVDLNTGELFF.

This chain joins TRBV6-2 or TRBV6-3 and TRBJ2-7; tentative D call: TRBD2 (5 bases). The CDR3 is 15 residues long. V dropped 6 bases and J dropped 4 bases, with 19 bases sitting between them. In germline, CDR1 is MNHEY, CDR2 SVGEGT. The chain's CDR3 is CASRPSTGSSYEQYF. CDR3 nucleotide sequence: TGTGCCAGCAGACCGAGTACGGGATCCTCGTACGAGCAGTACTTC.

The CDR3 spells CASSRDRVPYNEQFF. The CDR3 DNA reads as TGTGCCAGCAGTAGGGACAGGGTTCCCTACAATGAGCAGTTCTTC. The chain employs TRBV6-2 or TRBV6-3 and TRBJ2-1; the match to TRBD1 covers 9 bases. V lost 5 bases and J lost 2; bases outside the gene matches: 4. Germline CDR1 reads MNHEY; CDR2 reads SVGEGT. This CDR3 is built from 15 residues.

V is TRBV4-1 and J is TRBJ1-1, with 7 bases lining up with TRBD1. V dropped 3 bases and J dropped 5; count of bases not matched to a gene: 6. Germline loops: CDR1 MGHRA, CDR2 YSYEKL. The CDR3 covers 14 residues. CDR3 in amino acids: CASSQDRLGTEAFF. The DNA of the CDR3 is TGCGCCAGCAGCCAGGACAGGTTGGGGACTGAAGCTTTCTTT.